Each of the 20 T cell receptor beta chains below was sequenced from the same sample in a study of T cell changes during pregnancy in multiple sclerosis. Only in-frame clones appear in the TCRdb table, and some are missing; sequencing was by immunoSEQ multiplex PCR. Of roughly 100,000 clones listed, 90% are singletons. The sample was peripheral blood, taken in the second trimester of pregnancy. The receptors here all came from a female donor in good health, enrolled as a control in a pregnancy study.

This chain links TRBV28 with TRBJ2-2; perhaps TRBD2 as D (7 bases). This CDR3 region has 14 residues. Germline V CDR1 and CDR2: MDHEN, SYDVKM. The V end lost 7 bases, the J end lost 5 bases, and 14 bases lay between the germline ends. This CDR3 reads CASTPGGGTGELFF. In DNA form, the CDR3 reads TGTGCCAGCACACCGGGGGGCGGGACCGGGGAGCTGTTTTTT.

V usage is TRBV28 and J usage is TRBJ2-1; TRBD2 matches 10 bases. Germline CDR1 is MDHEN and CDR2 is SYDVKM. The CDR3 loop spans 15 amino acids. With 5 bases clipped from V and 4 bases from J, the junction kept 5 bases outside the gene matches. The DNA of the CDR3 is TGTGCCAGCAGTCCCGGGACTAGCGTTTACAATGAGCAGTTCTTC. Encoded protein: CASSPGTSVYNEQFF.

The chain recombines TRBV5-1 with TRBJ2-3, with 13 bases matching TRBD2. The V gene's germline CDR1 is SGHRS and CDR2 YFSETQ. The CDR3 has 16 residues. After removal of 5 bases from V and 3 bases from J, the junction contained 6 bases not matched to a gene. The CDR3 protein is CASRPGLAGVTDTQYF. The CDR3 DNA is TGCGCCAGCAGACCTGGACTAGCGGGAGTGACAGATACGCAGTATTTT.

This chain connects TRBV27 to TRBJ2-3, with a possible D match to TRBD2 (5 bases). From germline, CDR1 is MNHEY and CDR2 SMNVEV (reference sequence). Trimming pared 5 bases from V and 8 bases from J, leaving 14 bases between. The CDR3 has 13 residues. The CDR3 DNA is TGTGCCAGCAGTCCGACTGGACTGGGTACGCAGTATTTT. This codes for CASSPTGLGTQYF.

The chain has TRBV7-9 and TRBJ2-1; unclear D gene. V dropped 1 base and J dropped 8 bases, with 6 bases sitting between them. CDR3 length: 12 residues. Germline-derived CDR1 and CDR2 are SEHNR and FQNEAQ (reference sequence). Here the CDR3 DNA reads TGTGCCAGCAGCTTAGTTCGCGATGAGCAGTTCTTC. Protein product: CASSLVRDEQFF. The full variable domain, with the rest looked up from reference TRBV7-9 and TRBJ2-1, is DTGVSQNPRHKITKRGQNVTFRCDPISEHNRLYWYRQTLGQGPEFLTYFQNEAQLEKSRLLSDRFSAERPKGSFSTLEIQRTEQGDSAMYLCASSLVRDEQFFGPGTRLTVL.

This clone was counted a single time. The gene calls are TRBV28 and TRBJ1-2; 7 bases match TRBD1. Germline V gene lookup returns CDR1 MDHEN and CDR2 SYDVKM. This CDR3 has 13 residues. V lost 3 bases, J lost 4 bases, and 2 bases stayed unmatched. CDR3: CASSFDRAYGYTF. CDR3 DNA sequence: TGTGCCAGCAGTTTCGACAGGGCCTATGGCTACACCTTC.

The CDR3 region has the DNA TGTGCCAGCAGCTTAACAGGCGATACGCAGTATTTT. Translated, it gives CASSLTGDTQYF. J is TRBJ2-3 and V is TRBV7-9; tentative D call: TRBD1 (5 bases). CDR1 and CDR2 (germline): SEHNR, FQNEAQ (reference sequence). Trimming stripped 2 bases from V and 6 bases from J, with 6 bases between. The CDR3 sequence is 12 residues long. The full variable domain, with the rest looked up from reference TRBV7-9 and TRBJ2-3, is DTGVSQNPRHKITKRGQNVTFRCDPISEHNRLYWYRQTLGQGPEFLTYFQNEAQLEKSRLLSDRFSAERPKGSFSTLEIQRTEQGDSAMYLCASSLTGDTQYFGPGTRLTVL.

The J gene is TRBJ1-1, the V gene TRBV7-9, with 9 bases that match TRBD1. The CDR3 sequence is 17 residues long. Germline CDR1 reads SEHNR; CDR2 reads FQNEAQ (reference sequence). V lost 4 bases to trimming and J lost 4 bases; unmatched junction nucleotides: 13. Here the CDR3 DNA reads TGTGCCAGCAGCTATTACAGGGGGCGTTTCGTGAGCACTGAAGCTTTCTTT. Its protein is CASSYYRGRFVSTEAFF.

This clone was recorded only once. The chain joins TRBV15 to TRBJ1-1; 7 bases are shared with TRBD1. The V gene end was trimmed by 8 bases and the J gene end by 0 bases; junction bases not matched to a gene: 3. The CDR3 totals 13 residues. CDR1 and CDR2 (germline): LNHNV, YYDKDF (reference sequence). CDR3 amino acids: CATLGTVNTEAFF. The CDR3 nucleotides are TGTGCCACCCTTGGGACAGTGAACACTGAAGCTTTCTTT.

This clone was counted a few times. V and J are TRBV6-5 and TRBJ1-1, with a weak D call TRBD1 (5 bases). V lost 2 bases and J 0 bases, leaving 13 bases between the germline ends. Looked up from germline, CDR1 is MNHEY and CDR2 is SVGAGI. CDR3 length: 16 residues. Here the CDR3 DNA reads TGTGCCAGCAGTTACGCAGGGAGGGGATTGAACACTGAAGCTTTCTTT. As protein: CASSYAGRGLNTEAFF.

The chain employs TRBV7-9 and TRBJ1-2, with D perhaps TRBD1 (6 bases). The V end lost 5 bases, the J end lost 8 bases, and 15 bases lay between the germline ends. The germline V gene encodes CDR1 SEHNR and CDR2 FQNEAQ (reference sequence). This CDR3 spans 13 amino acids. Here the CDR3 reads CASSPAPGEGYTF. Here the CDR3 DNA reads TGTGCCAGCAGCCCCGCCCCAGGGGAGGGCTACACCTTC.

The rearrangement uses TRBV9 and TRBJ2-5; 8 bases map to TRBD2. Germline V gene lookup returns CDR1 SGDLS and CDR2 YYNGEE. This CDR3 spans 15 amino acids. The junction had 3 bases not matched to a gene; V was cut back by 0 bases and J by 2 bases. CDR3 sequence: CASSVGGTSQETQYF. As DNA, the CDR3 is TGTGCCAGCAGCGTAGGCGGGACTAGTCAAGAGACCCAGTACTTC.

The genes are TRBV11-2 and TRBJ2-3, with D uncertain. The V and J ends lost 5 bases and 5 bases respectively, with 14 bases between them. Germline CDR1 reads SGHAT; CDR2 reads FQNNGV. The CDR3 runs 14 residues. The CDR3: CASSMTPAVDTQYF. The CDR3 coding sequence is TGTGCCAGCAGCATGACTCCCGCAGTAGATACGCAGTATTTT.

The V call is TRBV27, the J call TRBJ2-7, with D unclear. The germline gives CDR1 MNHEY, CDR2 SMNVEV (reference sequence). The length of the CDR3 is 15 residues. V shed 4 bases and J shed 0 bases, with 13 bases lying between them. This CDR3 is CASSSYWYSSYEQYF. CDR3 coding DNA: TGTGCCAGCAGTTCCTATTGGTATAGCTCCTACGAGCAGTACTTC.

This sequence joins TRBV7-9 and TRBJ2-7; D gene ambiguous. Deletions cut 0 bases from V and 3 bases from J, with 3 bases between. Germline-derived CDR1 and CDR2 are SEHNR and FQNEAQ (reference sequence). CDR3 length: 12 amino acids. The CDR3 region has the DNA TGTGCCAGCAGCTTAGCCCACTACGAGCAGTACTTC. Its protein is CASSLAHYEQYF.

This chain uses TRBV7-2 with TRBJ2-7; 10 positions match TRBD1. V dropped 5 bases and J dropped 2; count of bases not matched to a gene: 3. The CDR3 is 14 amino acids. The germline V gene has CDR1 SGHTA and CDR2 FQGNSA. Here the CDR3 reads CASSTTGGPYEQYF. CDR3 sequence (DNA): TGTGCCAGCAGCACGACAGGGGGCCCCTACGAGCAGTACTTC.

CDR3 bases: TGCGCCAGCAGCTTGACAGGGCCAGGTGAGCAGTACTTC. It codes for CASSLTGPGEQYF. The chain combines TRBV5-1 with TRBJ2-7, with a possible D match to TRBD1 (6 bases). Germline V CDR1 and CDR2: SGHRS, YFSETQ. Trimming removed 1 base from V and 7 bases from J, with 12 bases in between. The CDR3 is made up of 13 amino acids.

This clone showed up just once. The chain links TRBV5-6 to TRBJ2-3; 9 bases match TRBD2. Germline-derived CDR1 and CDR2 are SGHDT and YYEEEE. Trimming cost V 7 bases and J 4 bases; bases outside gene matches: 13. CDR3 length: 16 amino acids. The chain's CDR3 is CASSLTGTSNADTQYF. Written as DNA, the CDR3 is TGTGCCAGCTCTCTTACAGGGACTAGCAACGCAGATACGCAGTATTTT.

The rearrangement joins TRBV27 to TRBJ2-1; the match to TRBD2 covers 9 bases. V trimming: 2 bases; J trimming: 0 bases; junction bases outside the gene matches: 5. The germline gives CDR1 MNHEY, CDR2 SMNVEV (reference sequence). The CDR3 spans 17 residues. The CDR3 reads CASSLIAGGPSYNEQFF. CDR3 coding DNA: TGTGCCAGCAGTTTAATTGCGGGAGGGCCCTCCTACAATGAGCAGTTCTTC.

CDR3 in amino acids: CASSPATGNTEAFF. CDR3 DNA: TGCGCCAGCAGCCCCGCGACAGGGAACACTGAAGCTTTCTTT. This sequence joins TRBV4-1 and TRBJ1-1; possibly TRBD1 for D (6 bases). The CDR3 loop spans 14 amino acids. Trimming removed 4 bases at V and 1 base at J, with 10 bases between. In germline, CDR1 is MGHRA, CDR2 YSYEKL.